The 3 T cell receptor beta chains listed next were all sequenced from one sample in a study of cytomegalovirus exposure and HLA in healthy donors (dated by TCRdb to about 2017). Receptors were amplified or captured by the immunoSEQ multiplex PCR assay. For the multiplex PCR, a mixture combining 60 forward primers for TCR Vbeta segments and 13 reverse primers for TCR Jbeta segments was used. TCRdb stores this immuneACCESS table with in-frame sequences only. Part of the clones is absent; in the studies checked, under half of the shortfall reflects unresolved V genes, and no reason is known for the rest. Across this sample there are about 130,000 clones, with about 70% seen only once. Roughly 7.2% of the sample belongs to the ten largest clones. Sequenced material: PBMCs. These receptors came from a male donor in good health and CMV-seronegative.

V and J are TRBV6-5 and TRBJ2-5; tentative D call: TRBD2 (6 bases). The length of the CDR3 is 15 residues. Trimming shortened V by 6 bases and J by 5 bases, and 19 bases separated the two germline ends. Per the germline V gene, CDR1 is MNHEY and CDR2 is SVGAGI. CDR3 sequence (DNA): TGTGCCAGCAGAGGAACTAGCATCCCCGGGGAGACCCAGTACTTC. Its protein product is CASRGTSIPGETQYF.

V and J are TRBV28 and TRBJ2-1; 9 bases map to TRBD2. Per germline, CDR1 MDHEN and CDR2 SYDVKM. Trimming cost V 4 bases and J 4 bases; bases outside gene matches: 5. This CDR3 is 15 amino acids long. The CDR3 region is CASSYSSGAYNEQFF. CDR3 bases: TGTGCCAGCAGTTATTCTAGCGGGGCTTACAATGAGCAGTTCTTC.

This clone occurred a few times. This chain joins TRBV6-5 and TRBJ2-7; D ambiguous. The CDR3 has 13 residues. CDR1 MNHEY and CDR2 SVGAGI come from the germline V gene. V lost 0 bases to trimming and J lost 3 bases, with 6 bases between them. Here the CDR3 DNA reads TGTGCCAGCAGTTACTCGATGCGCTACGAGCAGTACTTC. This gives the protein CASSYSMRYEQYF.